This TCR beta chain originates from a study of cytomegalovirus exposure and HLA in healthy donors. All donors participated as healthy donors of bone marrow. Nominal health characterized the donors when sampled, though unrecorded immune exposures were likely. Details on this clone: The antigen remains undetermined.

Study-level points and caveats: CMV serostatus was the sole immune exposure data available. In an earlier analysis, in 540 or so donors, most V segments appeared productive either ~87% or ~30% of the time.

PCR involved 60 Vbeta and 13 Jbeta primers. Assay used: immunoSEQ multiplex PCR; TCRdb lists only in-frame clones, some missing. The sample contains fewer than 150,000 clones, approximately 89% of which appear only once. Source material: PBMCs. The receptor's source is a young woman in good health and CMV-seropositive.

The DNA of the CDR3 is TGTGCCAGCAGCGTAGAGGAGATCAGCTCCTACAATGAGCAGTTCTTC. It is translated as CASSVEEISSYNEQFF. This rearrangement joins TRBV9 to TRBJ2-1; D gene unclear. Germline CDR1 reads SGDLS; CDR2 reads YYNGEE. Trimming stripped 0 bases from V and 0 bases from J, with 10 bases between. The CDR3 totals 16 residues.